This T cell receptor beta chain derives from a study of T cell responses to AZD1222 COVID-19 vaccine. Study-wide findings and caveats: Sampled repertoires all dated from after the peak T cell response. Two doses of AZD1222 preceded a rise in Spike-specific TCR breadth and depth. In a largely white British group with more females than males, clonal diversity was possibly underestimated.

A remark on this clone: Its antigen is undetermined.

Produced via immunoSEQ multiplex PCR; TCRdb's table is partial and in-frame only. The data show about 150,000 clones, with roughly 90% seen just once and approximately 3.5% held by the top ten. The CDR3 extends over 11 amino acids. Germline V gives CDR1 MNHEY, CDR2 SVGAGI. Trimming removed 6 bases from V and 11 bases from J, with 13 bases in between. The V call is TRBV6-5, the J call TRBJ1-1; maybe TRBD1 (6 bases). This clonotype was obtained from an adult who received the AZD1222 COVID-19 vaccine. The sample was peripheral blood, taken 28 days after the second AZD1222 dose. The CDR3 here is CASSYRVEAFF. The CDR3 coding sequence is TGTGCCAGCAGCTACAGGGTGGAGGCTTTCTTT.